This entry lists 6 T cell receptor beta chains sequenced from one sample in a study of tumor-infiltrating lymphocytes in primary liver carcinoma. The input was about 490 ng total RNA; TCR beta cDNA was made from it with a constant-region primer. Libraries for TCR beta were built through three nested multiplex PCR rounds, which together made up a slightly modified ARM-PCR procedure. TRBV1-TRBV30 forward primers paired with a C-beta reverse primer were used in the first two PCR rounds, which ran about 11 cycles each. One entry per CDR3 protein, called by TCRdb with MiXCR from the multiplex PCR reads. The sample lists about 200,000 distinct CDR3 sequences; around 81% were seen once. Extraction of RNA together with DNA used about 20-34 mg of unsorted bulk tissue. Sequences were obtained from tumor tissue from primary liver carcinoma. These receptor sequences come from a man in his forties or fifties with primary liver carcinoma and hepatitis B virus infection.

On this clonotype itself: This sequence may be a read error, since a much larger clone differs from it by one base. The V call is TRBV6-4, the J call TRBJ2-5, with TRBD2 as a possible D gene (6 bases). This CDR3 has 13 amino acids. Germline V gene lookup returns CDR1 MRHNA and CDR2 SNTAGT. The CDR3 DNA reads TGTGCCAGCAGTGAGGGTAGCGGTACGACCCACTACTTC. It specifies CASSEGSGTTHYF.

This clonotype was detected only once. The chain joins TRBV5-5 to TRBJ1-5, with 7 bases fitting TRBD1. CDR1 and CDR2 from the germline V gene are SGHKS and YYEKEE (reference sequence). The ends lost 3 bases at V and 8 bases at J; junction bases unmatched: 14. The CDR3 loop spans 16 amino acids. In DNA form, the CDR3 reads TGTGCCAGCAGCTCGGGACAGACGGTTAGCGATAAGCCCCAGCATTTT. As protein: CASSSGQTVSDKPQHF.

Comments on this clonotype: A much larger clone sits a single nucleotide away, making a read error possible. It is likely a read error, because the conserved phenylalanine at the end of the CDR3 is missing. The rearrangement uses TRBV7-9 and TRBJ2-1; possible D gene TRBD2, 6 bases. Trimming left V 5 bases short and J 7 bases short, with 12 bases between. Germline V gene sequence: CDR1 SEHNR, CDR2 FQNEAQ (reference sequence). The CDR3 consists of 13 residues. The CDR3 nucleotides are TGTGCCAGCAGCCTCCAGGAGGGGAATGAGCAGTTCTCC. It translates to CASSLQEGNEQFS.

About this clonotype: One junction end disagrees with the germline gene, perhaps due to a read error. This chain uses TRBV5-4 with TRBJ1-1; D is perhaps TRBD1 (6 bases). The CDR3 length is 13 residues. The germline V gene encodes CDR1 SGHNT and CDR2 YYREEE (reference sequence). The CDR3 DNA reads TGTGCCAGCAGAACAGGGTTGACCACTGAAACTTTCTTT. This encodes CASRTGLTTETFF.

This clonotype is a singleton in its sample. The junction departs from the called germline gene at one end, perhaps through a read error. V and J are TRBV28 and TRBJ1-2; D not certain. Germline-derived CDR1 and CDR2 are MDHEN and SYDVKM. CDR3 length: 13 amino acids. In nucleotides, the CDR3 is TGTACCAGCAGTTTAATGGTCAGCTATGGCTACATCTTC. It specifies CTSSLMVSYGYIF.

Only a few counts were recorded for this clonotype. A clone one base away is much larger, so this may be a read error. The chain links TRBV12-3 or TRBV12-4 to TRBJ2-7; no definite D call. V lost 5 bases, J lost 4 bases, and 9 bases lay in between. The CDR3 covers 12 residues. The chain's CDR3 is CASSPQEYEQYF. For the CDR3, the DNA is TGTGCCAGCAGTCCTCAGGAGTACGAGCAGTACTTC.